The clone carrying this T cell receptor (beta chain) was counted many times. Its antigen remains unidentified. The CDR3 has 13 amino acids. Looked up from germline, CDR1 is SGHTA and CDR2 is FQGNSA. Trimming removed 4 bases at V and 4 bases at J, with 10 bases between. The treatment here: PENTA 11 planned treatment interruption arm or continuous ART arm. These data originate in a study of HIV-infected children after antiretroviral therapy interruption. Study-wide findings and caveats: Some non-naive CD45RA+ T cells might be present among sorted naive cells.

RNA-based 3' RACE libraries used unique molecular identifiers. TCRdb fed the 3' RACE reads into MiXCR, producing one record per CDR3 protein. This sample has about 15,000 distinct CDR3 sequences, with nearly 3.5% found just once. Source: CD45RA+ CD4+ T cells from PBMCs, taken from a donor given antiretroviral therapy, either interrupted or continuous. Stated subset: naive CD4+ CD45RA+ CD45RO- T cells. This TCR was recovered from a child aged 2 to 17 with HIV. The chain joins TRBV7-2 to TRBJ2-5, with D hard to call. In DNA, the CDR3 is TGTGCCAGCAGCTCCAGGCCAGGAGAGACCCAGTACTTC. This encodes CASSSRPGETQYF.